This entry describes one T cell receptor (beta chain). A junction boundary mismatches the germline segment, possibly from a read error. Germline CDR1 is SGHVS and CDR2 is FNYEAQ. The CDR3 is made up of 14 amino acids. The iRepertoire nested amplicon-rescue multiplex PCR amplified TCR alpha and beta CDR3s from RNA. A single record per CDR3 protein comes from TCRdb applying MiXCR to the multiplex PCR reads. This sample carries 300,000 to 450,000 distinct CDR3 sequences, approximately 42% of them seen once, and the ten largest clones take more than 10%. The entry originates in a study of glioma-infiltrating T cells.

The origin of this receptor is a human donor with low-grade glioma or glioblastoma, undergoing nonglioma brain surgery, or in good health (not recorded which). What was sequenced was glioma tissue, nonneoplastic brain tissue, or PBMCs (not recorded which). J is TRBJ2-7 and V is TRBV7-6; possibly TRBD2 for D (5 bases). The CDR3 DNA reads TGTGCCAGCAGCTCGCTGGAGGCGTCCTGCGAGCAGTACTTC. Protein product: CASSSLEASCEQYF.